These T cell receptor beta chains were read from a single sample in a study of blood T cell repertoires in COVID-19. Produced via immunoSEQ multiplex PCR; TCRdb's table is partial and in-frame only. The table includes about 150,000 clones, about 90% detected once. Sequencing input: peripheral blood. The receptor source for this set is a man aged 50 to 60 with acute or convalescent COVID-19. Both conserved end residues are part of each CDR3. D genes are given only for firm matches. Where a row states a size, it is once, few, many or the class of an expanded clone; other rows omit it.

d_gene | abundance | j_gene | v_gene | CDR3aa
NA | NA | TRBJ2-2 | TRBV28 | CASSLPRPGHARTGELFF
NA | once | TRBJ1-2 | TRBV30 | CAWSVPPGGYTF
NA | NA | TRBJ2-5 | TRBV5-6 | CASSVAPRQGGYGETQYF
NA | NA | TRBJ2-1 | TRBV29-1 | CSAPGQGNNEQFF
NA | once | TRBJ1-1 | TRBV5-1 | CASSYGGMGTEAFF
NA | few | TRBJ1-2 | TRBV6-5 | CASSYSREYGYTF
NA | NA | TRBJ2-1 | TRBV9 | CASSVARGPYNEQFF
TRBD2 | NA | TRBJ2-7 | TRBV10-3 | CAISVWQAGRRGSYYEQYF
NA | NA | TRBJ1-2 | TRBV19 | CASSITWDTNYGYTF
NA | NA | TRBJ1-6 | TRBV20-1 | CSPDKAAFLHF